This T cell receptor (beta chain) was sequenced in a study of blood T cell repertoires in COVID-19. On the study more broadly: In each case, the material was cDNA or gDNA derived from T cells, B-cell-depleted T cells, or PBMCs.

Germline lookup yields CDR1 MRHNA and CDR2 SNTAGT. V was trimmed by 4 bases and J by 5 bases, leaving 11 bases between them. CDR3 length equals 13 residues. Here immunoSEQ multiplex PCR was the method, and the copy in TCRdb shows in-frame clones only, minus some. The sample consists of 250,000 or so clones, roughly nine tenths of them appearing once. The clonotype originates from a man between 60 and 75 years old with acute or convalescent COVID-19. V is TRBV6-4 and J is TRBJ1-1; possibly TRBD1 for D (6 bases). The sequencing sample was made of peripheral blood. This CDR3 is CASSAEGGTEAFF. The CDR3 DNA sequence: TGTGCCAGCAGTGCCGAGGGGGGGACTGAAGCTTTCTTT.